These 12 T cell receptor beta chains share one sample of origin, sequenced in a study of T cell repertoires in cytomegalovirus infection. TCRdb analysed the reads with MiXCR anew, one entry per CDR3 protein. This table has approximately 700,000 distinct CDR3 sequences, 35% to 45% appearing once. Sequenced material: PBMCs. These receptors all come from a human donor in good health (CMV status not recorded). Some clones in this sample may be carry-over from other donors' samples.

This clonotype was detected only a few times. This chain joins TRBV12-3 or TRBV12-4 and TRBJ2-7, with TRBD1 as a possible D gene (7 bases). The CDR3 spans 13 residues. V was cut by 6 bases and J by 5 bases, with 14 bases left in between. The CDR3 DNA reads TGTGCCAGCAGCAGGGGGGCAAAAGACGAGCAGTACTTC. Translating it yields CASSRGAKDEQYF.

This clonotype was detected a few times. The V and J genes are TRBV12-3 or TRBV12-4 and TRBJ1-2, with D hard to call. V was pared by 4 bases and J by 8 bases, with 14 bases between. CDR3 length equals 13 residues. The CDR3 spells CASSSSVTKGYTF. DNA of the CDR3: TGTGCCAGCAGTTCGTCGGTGACCAAAGGCTACACCTTC.

The chain has TRBV25-1 and TRBJ2-7; 9 nucleotides agree with TRBD1. The CDR3 runs 17 residues. The junction had 9 bases not matched to a gene; V was cut back by 1 base and J by 2 bases. CDR1 MGHDK and CDR2 SYGVNS come from the germline V gene. The CDR3 is CASSESLGTGNPYEQYF. The CDR3 DNA follows: TGTGCCAGCAGTGAATCGCTCGGGACAGGGAACCCCTACGAGCAGTACTTC.

This chain joins TRBV5-4 and TRBJ2-3; D assignment may be TRBD1 or TRBD2 (6 bases each). The germline gives CDR1 SGHNT, CDR2 YYREEE (reference sequence). Trimming took off 6 bases at V and 1 base at J, with 12 bases between the two ends. The CDR3 consists of 14 residues. For the CDR3, the DNA is TGTGCCAGCACCCACGGGGGCGGCACAGATACGCAGTATTTT. It translates to CASTHGGGTDTQYF. The entire variable domain, with the rest obtained from reference TRBV5-4 and TRBJ2-3, is as follows: ETGVTQSPTHLIKTRGQQVTLRCSSQSGHNTVSWYQQALGQGPQFIFQYYREEENGRGNFPPRFSGLQFPNYSSELNVNALELDDSALYLCASTHGGGTDTQYFGPGTRLTVL.

The rearrangement joins TRBV9 to TRBJ2-3, with D possibly matching TRBD1 (5 bases). V lost 2 bases and J 1 base, leaving 8 bases between the germline ends. CDR3 length: 14 residues. The germline CDR1 and CDR2 sequences are SGDLS and YYNGEE. CDR3 sequence reads: CASSVSRGTDTQYF. CDR3 sequence (DNA): TGTGCCAGCAGCGTGTCCAGGGGCACAGATACGCAGTATTTT.

This clonotype came up once. The J gene is TRBJ1-2, the V gene TRBV19; no reliable D call. This CDR3 spans 10 amino acids. V was shortened by 10 bases and J by 6 bases, with 9 bases between the two germline ends. The V gene's germline CDR1 is LNHDA and CDR2 SQIVND (reference sequence). CDR3 protein: CATDGDGYTF. The DNA of the CDR3 is TGTGCCACCGACGGGGATGGCTACACCTTC.

Comment on this clonotype: This may be a read error, as it is one base from a much larger clone. This CDR3 fails to terminate in the conserved phenylalanine or tryptophan, so it likely reflects a read error. The CDR3 region is CASSSTGGTTDTQYL. CDR3 nucleotides: TGTGCCAGCAGCTCAACAGGGGGAACTACAGATACGCAGTATCTT. The chain carries TRBV7-6 and TRBJ2-3; TRBD1 aligns across 8 bases. The CDR3 length is 15 residues. From germline, CDR1 is SGHVS and CDR2 FNYEAQ. Germline trimming cut 4 bases from V and 3 bases from J; bases unmatched to any gene: 6.

This sequence joins TRBV27 and TRBJ1-6; D is possibly TRBD1 (6 bases). The V end was cut by 8 bases, the J end by 9 bases, with 17 bases between. The CDR3 sequence is 14 residues long. Germline assignment: CDR1 MNHEY and CDR2 SMNVEV (reference sequence). CDR3 DNA: TGTGCCAGCTCCTCACAGGGATGGGGTTCACCCCTCCACTTT. It encodes CASSSQGWGSPLHF.

The chain couples TRBV6-5 to TRBJ2-5; D ambiguous. This CDR3 region has 13 residues. Germline V CDR1 and CDR2: MNHEY, SVGAGI. Trimming removed 2 bases at V and 2 bases at J, with 6 bases between. The CDR3 region is CASSYNGQETQYF. The CDR3 DNA sequence: TGTGCCAGCAGTTACAACGGACAAGAGACCCAGTACTTC.

The V call is TRBV24-1, the J call TRBJ2-5; D may be TRBD1 (5 bases). CDR1 KGHDR and CDR2 SFDVKD come from the germline V gene. Trimming removed 3 bases from V and 7 bases from J, with 11 bases in between. This CDR3 has 13 amino acids. In DNA form, the CDR3 reads TGTGCCACCAGTGATGGCAGGGTTGGGACCCAGTACTTC. Encoded protein: CATSDGRVGTQYF.

This rearrangement joins TRBV6-1 to TRBJ2-5, with D perhaps TRBD1 or TRBD2 (5 bases each). This CDR3 contains 17 residues. From germline, CDR1 is MNHNS and CDR2 SASEGT. Trimming cost V 9 bases and J 4 bases, with 27 bases left between them. CDR3 in amino acids: CARSKRRDAWERETQYF. CDR3 nucleotide sequence: TGTGCCAGAAGTAAAAGACGGGACGCTTGGGAGAGAGAGACCCAGTACTTC.

In the case of this clonotype: A much more abundant neighbour one base away suggests this may be a read error. V and J are TRBV5-6 and TRBJ2-4, with 7 bases fitting TRBD1. Germline CDR1 SGHDT, CDR2 YYEEEE. The CDR3 totals 17 residues. With 3 bases clipped from V and 2 bases from J, the junction kept 11 bases outside the gene matches. The CDR3 nucleotides are TGTGCCAGCAGCTGGTTAACCGGGACAGTGACCAAAAACATTCAGTACTTC. It specifies CASSWLTGTVTKNIQYF.